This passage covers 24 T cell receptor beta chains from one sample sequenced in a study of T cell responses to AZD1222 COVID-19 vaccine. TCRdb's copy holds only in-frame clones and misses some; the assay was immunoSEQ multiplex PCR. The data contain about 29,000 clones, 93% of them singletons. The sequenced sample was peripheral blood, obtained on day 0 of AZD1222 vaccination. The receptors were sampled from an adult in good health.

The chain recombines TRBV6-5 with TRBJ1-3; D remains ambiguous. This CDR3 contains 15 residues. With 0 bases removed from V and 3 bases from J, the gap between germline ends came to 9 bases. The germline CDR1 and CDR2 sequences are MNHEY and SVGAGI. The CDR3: CASSYSRTVGNTIYF. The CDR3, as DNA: TGTGCCAGCAGTTACTCGAGAACAGTTGGAAACACCATATATTTT.

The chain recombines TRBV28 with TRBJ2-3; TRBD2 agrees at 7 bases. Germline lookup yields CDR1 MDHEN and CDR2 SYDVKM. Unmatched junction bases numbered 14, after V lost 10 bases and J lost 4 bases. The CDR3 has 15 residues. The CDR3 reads CATLLGGGTPDTQYF. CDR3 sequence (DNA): TGTGCCACCCTTCTGGGGGGGGGAACCCCAGATACGCAGTATTTT.

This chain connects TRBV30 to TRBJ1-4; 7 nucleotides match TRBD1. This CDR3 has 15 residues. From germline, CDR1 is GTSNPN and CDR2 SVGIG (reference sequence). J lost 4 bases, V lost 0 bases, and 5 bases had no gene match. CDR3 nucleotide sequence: TGTGCCTGGAGTGTATCGGGACAGAATAATGAAAAACTGTTTTTT. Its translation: CAWSVSGQNNEKLFF. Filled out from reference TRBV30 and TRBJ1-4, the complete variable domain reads SQTIHQWPATLVQPVGSPLSLECTVEGTSNPNLYWYRQAAGRGLQLLFYSVGIGQISSEVPQNLSASRPQDRQFILSSKKLLLSDSGFYLCAWSVSGQNNEKLFFGSGTQLSVL.

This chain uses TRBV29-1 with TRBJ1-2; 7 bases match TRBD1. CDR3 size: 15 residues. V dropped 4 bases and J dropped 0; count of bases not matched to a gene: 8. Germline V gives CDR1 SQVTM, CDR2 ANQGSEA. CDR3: CSVGQGRGANYGYTF. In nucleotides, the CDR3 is TGCAGCGTTGGACAGGGTAGGGGAGCTAACTATGGCTACACCTTC.

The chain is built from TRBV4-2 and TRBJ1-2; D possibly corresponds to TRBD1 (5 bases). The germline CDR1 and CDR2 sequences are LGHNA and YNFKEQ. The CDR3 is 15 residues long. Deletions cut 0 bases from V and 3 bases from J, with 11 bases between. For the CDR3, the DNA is TGTGCCAGCAGCCAAGAAAGGGGCGCGTACTATGGCTACACCTTC. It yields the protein CASSQERGAYYGYTF.

CDR3 loop: CASSLLGQSNRGYTF. The CDR3 DNA reads TGTGCCAGCAGCCTCCTGGGACAGTCCAACCGTGGCTACACCTTC. The genes are TRBV3-1 (or the pseudogene TRBV3-2) and TRBJ1-2; 7 positions agree with TRBD1. J lost 7 bases, V lost 4 bases, and 12 bases had no gene match. Germline V gene sequence: CDR1 LGHDT, CDR2 YNNKEL (reference sequence). The CDR3 spans 15 residues.

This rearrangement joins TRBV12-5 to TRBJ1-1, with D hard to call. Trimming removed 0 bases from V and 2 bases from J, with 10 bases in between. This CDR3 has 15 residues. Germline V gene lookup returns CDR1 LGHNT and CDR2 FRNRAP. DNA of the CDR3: TGTGCTAGTGGTTTGGTTACCGGGAAAAACACTGAAGCTTTCTTT. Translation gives CASGLVTGKNTEAFF.

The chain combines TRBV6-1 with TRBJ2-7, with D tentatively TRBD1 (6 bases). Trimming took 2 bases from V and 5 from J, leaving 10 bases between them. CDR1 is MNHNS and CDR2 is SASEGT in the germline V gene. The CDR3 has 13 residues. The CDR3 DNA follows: TGTGCCAGCAGTGAACCCAGGGGTGACGAGCAGTACTTC. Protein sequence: CASSEPRGDEQYF.

The CDR3 loop is CATALDLVYEQYF. The CDR3 nucleotides read TGTGCTACCGCCCTGGACCTCGTCTACGAGCAGTACTTC. V and J are TRBV10-3 and TRBJ2-7; no definite D call. CDR3 length: 13 residues. The germline CDR1 and CDR2 sequences are ENHRY and SYGVKD.

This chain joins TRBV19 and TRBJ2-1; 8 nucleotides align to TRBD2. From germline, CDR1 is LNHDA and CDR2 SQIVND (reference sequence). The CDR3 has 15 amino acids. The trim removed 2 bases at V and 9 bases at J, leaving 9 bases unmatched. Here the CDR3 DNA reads TGTGCCAGTAGTATAACAAGCGGGGGTAGGGGTGAGCAGTTCTTC. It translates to CASSITSGGRGEQFF.

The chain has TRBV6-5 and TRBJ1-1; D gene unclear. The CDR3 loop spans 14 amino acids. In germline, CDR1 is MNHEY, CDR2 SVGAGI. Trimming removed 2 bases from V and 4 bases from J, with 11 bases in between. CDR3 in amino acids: CASSYGALGTEAFF. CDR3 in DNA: TGTGCCAGCAGTTACGGCGCTTTAGGCACTGAAGCTTTCTTT.

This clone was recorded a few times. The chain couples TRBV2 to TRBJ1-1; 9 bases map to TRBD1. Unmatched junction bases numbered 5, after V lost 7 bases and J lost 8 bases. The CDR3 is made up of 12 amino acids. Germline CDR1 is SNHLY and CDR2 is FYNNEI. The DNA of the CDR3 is TGTGCCAGCAAAGGACAGGGGCCCGAAGCTTTCTTT. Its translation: CASKGQGPEAFF.

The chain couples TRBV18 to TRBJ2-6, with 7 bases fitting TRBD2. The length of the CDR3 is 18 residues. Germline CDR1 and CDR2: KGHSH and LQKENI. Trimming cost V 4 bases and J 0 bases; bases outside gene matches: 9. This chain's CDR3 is CASSQRGSTGSGANVLTF. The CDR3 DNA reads TGTGCCAGCTCACAACGCGGGAGTACGGGCTCTGGGGCCAACGTCCTGACTTTC.

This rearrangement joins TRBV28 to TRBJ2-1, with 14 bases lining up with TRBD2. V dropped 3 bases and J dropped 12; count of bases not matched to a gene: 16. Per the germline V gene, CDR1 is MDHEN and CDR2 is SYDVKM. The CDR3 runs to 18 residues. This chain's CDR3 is CASSLPAWGTSGGVMQFF. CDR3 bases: TGTGCCAGCAGTTTGCCCGCCTGGGGGACTAGCGGGGGAGTCATGCAGTTCTTC.

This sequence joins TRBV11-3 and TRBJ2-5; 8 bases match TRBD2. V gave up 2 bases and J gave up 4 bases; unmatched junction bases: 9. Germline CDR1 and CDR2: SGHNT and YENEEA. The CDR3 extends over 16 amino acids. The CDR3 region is CASSLTRGALGETQYF. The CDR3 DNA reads TGTGCCAGCAGCTTAACGCGGGGGGCGCTGGGAGAGACCCAGTACTTC.

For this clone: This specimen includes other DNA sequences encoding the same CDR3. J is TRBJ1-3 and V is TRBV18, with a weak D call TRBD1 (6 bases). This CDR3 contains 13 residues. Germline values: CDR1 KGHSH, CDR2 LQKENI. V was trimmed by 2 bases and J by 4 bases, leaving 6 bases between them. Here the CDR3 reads CASSPGQGNTIYF. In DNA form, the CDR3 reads TGTGCCAGCTCACCAGGACAGGGAAACACCATATATTTT.

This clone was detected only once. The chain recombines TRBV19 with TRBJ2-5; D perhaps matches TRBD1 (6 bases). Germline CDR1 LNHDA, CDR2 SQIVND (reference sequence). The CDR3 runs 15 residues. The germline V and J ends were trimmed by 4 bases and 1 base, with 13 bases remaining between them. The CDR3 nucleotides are TGTGCCAGTAGTAGCCGACAGGCCCTCCAAGAGACCCAGTACTTC. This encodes CASSSRQALQETQYF. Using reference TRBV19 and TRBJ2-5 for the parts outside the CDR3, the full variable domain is DGGITQSPKYLFRKEGQNVTLSCEQNLNHDAMYWYRQDPGQGLRLIYYSQIVNDFQKGDIAEGYSVSREKKESFPLTVTSAQKNPTAFYLCASSSRQALQETQYFGPGTRLLVL.

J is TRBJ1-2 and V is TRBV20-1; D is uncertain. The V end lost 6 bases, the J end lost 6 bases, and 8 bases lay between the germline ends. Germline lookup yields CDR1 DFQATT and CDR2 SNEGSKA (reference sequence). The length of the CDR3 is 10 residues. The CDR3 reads CSAVMHGYTF. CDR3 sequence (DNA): TGCAGTGCCGTGATGCATGGCTACACCTTC.

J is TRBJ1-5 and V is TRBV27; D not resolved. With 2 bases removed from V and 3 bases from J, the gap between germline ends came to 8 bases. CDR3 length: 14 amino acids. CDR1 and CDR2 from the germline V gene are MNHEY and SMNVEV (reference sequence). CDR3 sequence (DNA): TGTGCCAGCAGTTTAGATAGGCTCAATCAGCCCCAGCATTTT. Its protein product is CASSLDRLNQPQHF.

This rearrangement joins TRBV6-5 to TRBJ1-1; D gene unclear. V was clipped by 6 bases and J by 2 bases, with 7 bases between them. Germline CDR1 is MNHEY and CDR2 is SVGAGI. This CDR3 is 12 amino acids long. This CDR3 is CASRGINTEAFF. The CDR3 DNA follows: TGTGCCAGCAGGGGGATTAACACTGAAGCTTTCTTT.

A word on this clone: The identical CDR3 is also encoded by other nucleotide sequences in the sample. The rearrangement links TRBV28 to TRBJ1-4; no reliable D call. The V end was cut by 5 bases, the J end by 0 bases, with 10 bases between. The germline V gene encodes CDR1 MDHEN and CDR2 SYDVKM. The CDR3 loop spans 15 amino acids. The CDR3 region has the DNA TGTGCCAGCAGTCTGACGGGTGCAACTAATGAAAAACTGTTTTTT. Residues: CASSLTGATNEKLFF.

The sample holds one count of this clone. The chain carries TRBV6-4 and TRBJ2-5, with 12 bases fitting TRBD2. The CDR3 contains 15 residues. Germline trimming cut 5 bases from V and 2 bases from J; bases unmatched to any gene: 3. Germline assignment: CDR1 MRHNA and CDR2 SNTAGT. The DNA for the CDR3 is TGTGCCAGCAGTATGACTAGCGGGGGACAAGAGACCCAGTACTTC. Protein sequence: CASSMTSGGQETQYF.

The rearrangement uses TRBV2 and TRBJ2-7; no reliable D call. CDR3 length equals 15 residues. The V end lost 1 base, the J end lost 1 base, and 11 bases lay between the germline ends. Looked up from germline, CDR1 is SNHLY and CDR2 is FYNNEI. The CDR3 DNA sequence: TGTGCCAGCAGTGAAGGGGCAGCCTTGTCCTACGAGCAGTACTTC. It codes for CASSEGAALSYEQYF.

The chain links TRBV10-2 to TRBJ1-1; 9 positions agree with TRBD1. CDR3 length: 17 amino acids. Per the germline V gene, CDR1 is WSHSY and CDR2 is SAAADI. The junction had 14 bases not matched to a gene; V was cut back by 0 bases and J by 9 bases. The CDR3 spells CASSESRQGGPSNKAFF. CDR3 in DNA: TGCGCCAGCAGTGAGTCGAGACAGGGGGGGCCTTCAAATAAAGCTTTCTTT.